What follows describes a single TCR beta chain. The antigen remains undetermined. The data were obtained in a study of blood T cell dynamics during melanoma immunotherapy. Overall study results and limits: Among sorted CD8+ subsets, immune-effector cells had the highest clonality and cell-free DNA similarity.

This sample's time point: week 3, after first cycle of checkpoint inhibitor. Patients had no prior systemic cancer treatment, immunosuppressants or other active cancers. Generated by immunoSEQ multiplex PCR, the TCRdb table keeps only in-frame clones and is missing some. Of thousands of clones listed, roughly 96% are singletons. This TCR came from a human donor with melanoma. Sequences were derived from effector memory CD8+ T cells from blood, sampled from a patient treated with checkpoint blockade.

CDR3 residues: CASSQAGDSNQPQHF. In DNA, the CDR3 is TGCGCCAGCAGCCAAGCAGGGGACAGTAATCAGCCCCAGCATTTT. V usage is TRBV4-1 and J usage is TRBJ1-5; 7 bases agree with TRBD1. The CDR3 covers 15 residues. V dropped 1 base and J dropped 4; count of bases not matched to a gene: 4. CDR1 is MGHRA, CDR2 YSYEKL, per germline.